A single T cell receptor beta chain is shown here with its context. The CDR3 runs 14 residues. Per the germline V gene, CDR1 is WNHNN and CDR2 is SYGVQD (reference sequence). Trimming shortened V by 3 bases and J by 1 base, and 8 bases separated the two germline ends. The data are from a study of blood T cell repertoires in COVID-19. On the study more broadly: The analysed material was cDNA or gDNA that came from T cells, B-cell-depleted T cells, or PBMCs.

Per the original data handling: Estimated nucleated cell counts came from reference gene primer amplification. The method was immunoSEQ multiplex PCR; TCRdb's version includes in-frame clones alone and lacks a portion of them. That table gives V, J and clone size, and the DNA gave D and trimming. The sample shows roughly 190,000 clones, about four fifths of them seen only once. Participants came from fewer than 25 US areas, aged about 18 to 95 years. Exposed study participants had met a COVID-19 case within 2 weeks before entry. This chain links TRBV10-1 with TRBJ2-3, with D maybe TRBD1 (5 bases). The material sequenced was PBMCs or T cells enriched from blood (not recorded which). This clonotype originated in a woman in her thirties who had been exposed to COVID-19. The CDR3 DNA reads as TGCGCCAGCAGTGACCAGACAGGCACAGATACGCAGTATTTT. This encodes CASSDQTGTDTQYF.